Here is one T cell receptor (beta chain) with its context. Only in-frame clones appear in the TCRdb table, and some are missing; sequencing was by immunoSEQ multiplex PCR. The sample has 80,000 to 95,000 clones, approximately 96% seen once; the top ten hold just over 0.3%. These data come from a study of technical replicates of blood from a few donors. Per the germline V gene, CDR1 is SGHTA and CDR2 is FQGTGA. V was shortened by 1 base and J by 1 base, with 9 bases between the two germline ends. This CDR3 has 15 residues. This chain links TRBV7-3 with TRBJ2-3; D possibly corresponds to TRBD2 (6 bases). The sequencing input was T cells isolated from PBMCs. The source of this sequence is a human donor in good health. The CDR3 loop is CASSLISGGTDTQYF. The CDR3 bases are TGTGCCAGCAGCTTAATATCGGGGGGCACAGATACGCAGTATTTT.